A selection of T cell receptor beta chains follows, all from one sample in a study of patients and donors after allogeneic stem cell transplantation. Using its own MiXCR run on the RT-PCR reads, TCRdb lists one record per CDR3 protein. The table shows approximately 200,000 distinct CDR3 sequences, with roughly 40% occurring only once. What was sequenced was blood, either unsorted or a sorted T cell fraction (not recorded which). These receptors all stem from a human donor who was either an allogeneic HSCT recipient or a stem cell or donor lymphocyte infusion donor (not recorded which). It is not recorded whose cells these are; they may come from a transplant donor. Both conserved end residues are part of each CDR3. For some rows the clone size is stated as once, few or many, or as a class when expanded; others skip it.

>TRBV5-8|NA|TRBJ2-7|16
CASSLKGSRGTYEQYF
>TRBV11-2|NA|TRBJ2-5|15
CASSKSSAYLETQYF
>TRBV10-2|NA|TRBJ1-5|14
CASSEGTGIQPQHF
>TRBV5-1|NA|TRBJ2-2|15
CASSSSGGPAGELFF
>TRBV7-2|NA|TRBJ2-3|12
CASSTSTDTQYF
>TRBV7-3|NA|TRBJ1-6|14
CASSLDGGNSPLHF
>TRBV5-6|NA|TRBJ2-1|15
CASSFPAGGFNEQFF
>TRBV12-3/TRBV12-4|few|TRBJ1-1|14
CASSRQGVNTEAFF
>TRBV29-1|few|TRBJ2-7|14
CSVAHKASLREQYF
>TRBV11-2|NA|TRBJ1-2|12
CASSLGPIRGTF
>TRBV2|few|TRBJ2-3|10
CASSEDTQYF
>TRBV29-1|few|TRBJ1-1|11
CSVEASPEAFF
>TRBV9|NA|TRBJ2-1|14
CASSPRAGSNEQFF
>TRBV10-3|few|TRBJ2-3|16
CAISDGVATSTDTQYF
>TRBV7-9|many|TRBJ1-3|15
CASKTGGSAGNTIYF
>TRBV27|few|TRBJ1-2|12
CASSLRGIGYTF
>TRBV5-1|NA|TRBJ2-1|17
CASSLEGRGGSYNEQFF
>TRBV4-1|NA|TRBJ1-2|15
CASSQADRGYYGYTF